The entry below gives a single T cell receptor beta chain sequence along with its context. In the original analysis: Using reference gene primer amplification, nucleated cell counts were estimated. Sequencing was performed with immunoSEQ multiplex PCR; in TCRdb, only in-frame clones are kept and a portion is missing. V and J calls and clone size come straight from that table; D and trimming were deduced from the DNA. The data contain some 100,000 clones, roughly 92% of them singletons. These data originate in a study of blood T cell repertoires in COVID-19. Study-level information: From the United States, Italy and Spain came samples of acute and convalescent COVID-19. Sources were T cells, B-cell-depleted T cells, or PBMCs; the material itself was cDNA or gDNA.

This TCR came from a man between 65 and 85 years old with acute or convalescent COVID-19. The sequencing input was peripheral blood.

Here the CDR3 DNA reads TGTGCCAGCAGTTTTACAGGGGGGAGCACCGGGGAGCTGTTTTTT. It specifies CASSFTGGSTGELFF. The V call is TRBV7-3, the J call TRBJ2-2, with TRBD1 identical over 8 bases. The V segment lost 6 bases and the J segment 4 bases; nucleotides outside the gene matches: 7. The CDR3 is 15 residues long. The V gene's germline CDR1 is SGHTA and CDR2 FQGTGA.